This TCR beta chain derives from a study of blood T cell repertoires in COVID-19. About the research overall: Some COVID-19 samples were acute and others convalescent; all came from the United States, Italy and Spain.

Living in roughly 23 US areas, the participants were between about 18 and 100 years of age. Sequencing used immunoSEQ multiplex PCR; TCRdb keeps in-frame clones, though not all of them. The sample has a few hundred thousand clones, 80% to 90% seen once. The material sequenced was PBMCs or T cells enriched from blood (not recorded which). The sequence was obtained from a woman aged 18-35 years who had recovered from COVID-19.

The CDR3 sequence: CASSRRGSGQGIHGYTF. The CDR3 bases are TGTGCCAGTAGTCGAAGAGGGTCGGGACAGGGAATCCATGGCTACACCTTC. The chain recombines TRBV19 with TRBJ1-2, with 9 bases that match TRBD1. The CDR3 is 17 residues long. The germline gives CDR1 LNHDA, CDR2 SQIVND (reference sequence). The V segment lost 5 bases and the J segment 6 bases; nucleotides outside the gene matches: 16.